These 27 T cell receptor beta chains came from one sample sequenced in a study of T cell repertoires in cytomegalovirus infection. TCRdb reprocessed the reads with MiXCR, giving one entry per CDR3 protein. The sample holds just over 450,000 distinct CDR3 sequences, about two fifths seen once. Their antigen targets remain unknown. The sequenced sample was cultured PBMCs, obtained from culture after CMV antigen stimulation. The receptors shown here come from a human donor in good health (CMV status not recorded). Some clones in this sample may be carry-over from other donors' samples.

Only a few counts were recorded for this clonotype. This rearrangement joins TRBV12-3 or TRBV12-4 to TRBJ2-1; D ambiguous. This CDR3 region has 15 residues. Trimming removed 6 bases at V and 10 bases at J, with 22 bases between. CDR3 in DNA: TGTGCCAGCAGGTCCTCATACACCCATCAAAGGGAGCAGTTCTTC. It specifies CASRSSYTHQREQFF.

This sequence joins TRBV5-5 and TRBJ2-1; TRBD2 agrees at 7 bases. The CDR3 has 14 residues. Germline CDR1 SGHKS, CDR2 YYEKEE (reference sequence). V lost 0 bases, J lost 5 bases, and 2 bases stayed unmatched. The CDR3 nucleotides are TGTGCCAGCAGCTTGGGCGGGAGCAACAATGAGCAGTTCTTC. Encoded protein: CASSLGGSNNEQFF.

The chain uses TRBV5-1 and TRBJ2-5; a possible D gene is TRBD2 (6 bases). Germline loops: CDR1 SGHRS, CDR2 YFSETQ. V was trimmed by 6 bases and J by 2 bases, leaving 17 bases between them. The CDR3 totals 15 residues. CDR3 coding DNA: TGCGCCAGCAACGCACCCTATGGGAGGCAAGAGACCCAGTACTTC. It specifies CASNAPYGRQETQYF.

The genes are TRBV20-1 and TRBJ2-1; 8 nucleotides line up with TRBD2. This CDR3 has 15 amino acids. With V trimmed by 3 bases and J by 1 base, 5 bases remained unmatched. Germline assignment: CDR1 DFQATT and CDR2 SNEGSKA (reference sequence). The chain's CDR3 is CSARGSGASYNEQFF. The CDR3 DNA follows: TGCAGTGCTAGGGGTAGCGGGGCTTCCTACAATGAGCAGTTCTTC.

The chain has TRBV20-1 and TRBJ2-7; TRBD1 aligns across 11 bases. Losses at the gene ends were 5 bases for V and 3 bases for J; bases not matched to a gene: 6. This CDR3 has 14 residues. Germline V lookup: CDR1 DFQATT, CDR2 SNEGSKA (reference sequence). In DNA, the CDR3 is TGCAGTGCTTCTCCCGGGACAGGGGGCTACGAGCAGTACTTC. This encodes CSASPGTGGYEQYF.

The table lists this clonotype with a few counts. The chain joins TRBV28 to TRBJ1-5; D is ambiguous. V was shortened by 6 bases and J by 0 bases, with 9 bases between the two germline ends. The germline gives CDR1 MDHEN, CDR2 SYDVKM. This CDR3 is built from 14 residues. The DNA of the CDR3 is TGTGCCAGCAGGAGTGGGCATAGCAATCAGCCCCAGCATTTT. It translates to CASRSGHSNQPQHF.

This clonotype has just a few counts. J is TRBJ1-6 and V is TRBV2, with 8 bases identical to TRBD1. Per germline, CDR1 SNHLY and CDR2 FYNNEI. There are 17 residues in the CDR3. Losses at the gene ends were 2 bases for V and 9 bases for J; bases not matched to a gene: 12. The CDR3 DNA is TGTGCCAGCAGTGAACGTGGCCAGGGGGCTACCGGTTCACCCCTCCACTTT. Its translation: CASSERGQGATGSPLHF.

J is TRBJ2-1 and V is TRBV7-2; 7 bases align to TRBD2. This CDR3 is built from 18 residues. Per germline, CDR1 SGHTA and CDR2 FQGNSA. The V and J ends lost 3 bases and 0 bases, in that order; junction bases with no gene match: 11. The CDR3 DNA reads as TGTGCCAGCAGCTTCGGCCGCACTAGCGAAAGCTCCTACAATGAGCAGTTCTTC. Amino acid sequence: CASSFGRTSESSYNEQFF. Based on the CDR3 plus reference TRBV7-2 and TRBJ2-1, the full variable domain is GAGVSQSPSNKVTEKGKDVELRCDPISGHTALYWYRQSLGQGLEFLIYFQGNSAPDKSGLPSDRFSAERTGGSVSTLTIQRTQQEDSAVYLCASSFGRTSESSYNEQFFGPGTRLTVL.

V gene TRBV9 combines with J gene TRBJ2-1; no clear D. This CDR3 is built from 17 residues. Germline V gene data show CDR1 as SGDLS and CDR2 as YYNGEE. Trimming took off 0 bases at V and 8 bases at J, with 21 bases between the two ends. The CDR3 spells CASSVGVGWVVGDEQFF. The CDR3 DNA follows: TGTGCCAGCAGCGTAGGGGTGGGATGGGTTGTTGGAGATGAGCAGTTCTTC.

This clonotype has ten or more counts. V gene TRBV7-2 combines with J gene TRBJ1-1; no definite D call. The length of the CDR3 is 14 residues. V gave up 1 base and J gave up 1 base, with 7 bases separating them. CDR1 is SGHTA, CDR2 FQGNSA, per germline. CDR3 protein: CASSLEAGNTEAFF. The DNA for the CDR3 is TGTGCCAGCAGCTTAGAGGCAGGGAACACTGAAGCTTTCTTT.

This sequence joins TRBV18 and TRBJ1-1; D not certain. Looked up from germline, CDR1 is KGHSH and CDR2 is LQKENI. This CDR3 is built from 15 residues. Between the trimmed V and J ends, which lost 2 bases and 7 bases, there was a span of 17 bases. CDR3 protein: CASSPFTAAKGEAFF. The CDR3 DNA reads TGTGCCAGCTCACCATTCACAGCAGCTAAAGGTGAAGCTTTCTTT.

The V gene is TRBV12-3 or TRBV12-4, the J gene TRBJ2-1; TRBD1 matches at 7 bases. V dropped 4 bases and J dropped 8; count of bases not matched to a gene: 8. The CDR3 is 14 residues long. The CDR3 loop is CASSSDRIRHEQFF. The CDR3 DNA reads TGTGCCAGCAGTTCGGACAGGATCAGGCATGAGCAGTTCTTC.

In this sample, this clonotype turned up a few times. The chain joins TRBV28 to TRBJ1-5; D not certain. This CDR3 has 15 residues. Germline lookup yields CDR1 MDHEN and CDR2 SYDVKM. Deletions cut 5 bases from V and 0 bases from J, with 11 bases between. The CDR3 DNA reads as TGTGCCAGCAGTAATACGGAATATAGCAATCAGCCCCAGCATTTT. This sequence encodes CASSNTEYSNQPQHF.

This clonotype was detected only a few times. The V call is TRBV7-9, the J call TRBJ2-3; D remains unclear. The CDR3 runs 15 residues. The V end lost 5 bases, the J end lost 2 bases, and 14 bases lay between the germline ends. Germline assignment: CDR1 SEHNR and CDR2 FQNEAQ (reference sequence). CDR3 in amino acids: CASSTHAVNTDTQYF. CDR3 bases: TGTGCCAGCAGCACCCATGCGGTAAACACAGATACGCAGTATTTT.

This chain connects TRBV6-5 to TRBJ1-3, with TRBD1 as a possible D gene (5 bases). The CDR3 runs 16 residues. V was shortened by 5 bases and J by 1 base, with 15 bases between the two germline ends. The germline V gene encodes CDR1 MNHEY and CDR2 SVGAGI. CDR3 DNA sequence: TGTGCCAGCAGTAGGGCCGGATGGGGGTCTGGAAACACCATATATTTT. Translation gives CASSRAGWGSGNTIYF.

The rearrangement uses TRBV12-3 or TRBV12-4 and TRBJ2-3; either TRBD1 or TRBD2 may supply D (5 bases each). V was pared by 6 bases and J by 2 bases, with 15 bases between. The CDR3 has 15 amino acids. The chain's CDR3 is CASSSEGLNTDTQYF. CDR3 DNA sequence: TGTGCCAGCAGCTCCGAGGGGCTTAACACAGATACGCAGTATTTT.

J is TRBJ1-1 and V is TRBV5-4, with D uncertain. There are 13 residues in the CDR3. The V gene's germline CDR1 is SGHNT and CDR2 YYREEE (reference sequence). The germline V and J ends were trimmed by 4 bases and 3 bases, with 10 bases remaining between them. The CDR3 bases are TGTGCCAGCAGCCCGGCACTATACACTGAAGCTTTCTTT. As protein: CASSPALYTEAFF.

This sequence joins TRBV7-2 and TRBJ2-1; D is possibly TRBD1 or TRBD2 (5 bases each). Germline V gene data show CDR1 as SGHTA and CDR2 as FQGNSA. V lost 6 bases to trimming and J lost 10 bases, with 13 bases between them. This CDR3 has 12 residues. DNA of the CDR3: TGTGCCAGCAGTATTGTAGGGGAGGAGCAGTTCTTC. The encoded protein is CASSIVGEEQFF.

This clonotype was seen a few times. This sequence joins TRBV6-1 and TRBJ1-2, with D perhaps matching TRBD1 (5 bases). The CDR3 loop spans 20 amino acids. Germline V gene sequence: CDR1 MNHNS, CDR2 SASEGT. V was clipped by 2 bases and J by 1 base, with 26 bases between them. CDR3 DNA: TGTGCCAGCAGTGAACGTCGGACCGGCAGGAGAACAGGCCTTAACTATGGCTACACCTTC. It specifies CASSERRTGRRTGLNYGYTF.

The chain links TRBV18 to TRBJ2-3; D is uncertain. V lost 5 bases and J lost 4, with 10 bases in between. The germline V gene has CDR1 KGHSH and CDR2 LQKENI. The CDR3 runs to 13 residues. CDR3 region: CASSTSGADTQYF. The CDR3 DNA follows: TGTGCCAGCTCAACAAGTGGCGCAGATACGCAGTATTTT.

The CDR3: CASSSPRRTSGFMADTQYF. Written as DNA, the CDR3 is TGTGCCAGCAGCTCACCGCGTCGGACTAGCGGGTTTATGGCGGATACGCAGTATTTT. V is TRBV11-2 and J is TRBJ2-3, with 11 bases matching TRBD2. The CDR3 extends over 19 amino acids. Germline CDR1 SGHAT, CDR2 FQNNGV. The junction had 18 bases not matched to a gene; V was cut back by 4 bases and J by 6 bases.

V usage is TRBV6-2 or TRBV6-3 and J usage is TRBJ1-4; D gene ambiguous. V lost 6 bases and J 2 bases, leaving 13 bases between the germline ends. Germline CDR1 and CDR2: MNHEY and SVGEGT. CDR3 length: 15 amino acids. The CDR3 loop is CASSYGRLTNEKLFF. The CDR3 nucleotides are TGTGCCAGCAGCTACGGGCGGCTGACTAATGAAAAACTGTTTTTT.

The chain recombines TRBV7-2 with TRBJ2-4, with TRBD2 identical over 12 bases. Germline V CDR1 and CDR2: SGHTA, FQGNSA. Trimming at V came to 4 bases and at J to 2 bases, leaving 9 bases not matched to a gene. The CDR3 totals 18 residues. CDR3 protein: CASSSLAGGPETKNIQYF. The CDR3 bases are TGTGCCAGCAGCTCCCTAGCGGGAGGGCCGGAGACCAAAAACATTCAGTACTTC. The full variable domain, completed using reference TRBV7-2 and TRBJ2-4, is GAGVSQSPSNKVTEKGKDVELRCDPISGHTALYWYRQSLGQGLEFLIYFQGNSAPDKSGLPSDRFSAERTGGSVSTLTIQRTQQEDSAVYLCASSSLAGGPETKNIQYFGAGTRLSVL.

The chain uses TRBV7-9 and TRBJ2-5; the match to TRBD1 covers 7 bases. With 3 bases clipped from V and 5 bases from J, the junction kept 6 bases outside the gene matches. In germline, CDR1 is SEHNR, CDR2 FQNEAQ (reference sequence). This CDR3 comprises 14 residues. The CDR3, as DNA: TGTGCCAGCAGCTTGACACAGGGGTCCGAGACCCAGTACTTC. Protein sequence: CASSLTQGSETQYF.

The rearrangement uses TRBV24-1 and TRBJ2-5; a weak D match, TRBD2 (5 bases). Germline loops: CDR1 KGHDR, CDR2 SFDVKD. Trimming cost V 5 bases and J 4 bases, with 7 bases left between them. This CDR3 is 12 amino acids long. CDR3 residues: CATSVGGETQYF. The CDR3 region has the DNA TGTGCCACCAGTGTAGGAGGAGAGACCCAGTACTTC.

This clonotype was counted many times. The chain has TRBV7-8 and TRBJ2-4; 15 bases line up with TRBD2. Germline V gene data show CDR1 as SGHVS and CDR2 as FQNEAQ. The V segment lost 4 bases and the J segment 8 bases; nucleotides outside the gene matches: 18. This CDR3 region has 20 residues. The CDR3 sequence: CASSSGPPGLAGGPQDIQYF. The DNA for the CDR3 is TGTGCCAGCAGCTCGGGGCCCCCTGGACTAGCGGGAGGGCCCCAGGACATTCAGTACTTC.

The chain recombines TRBV28 with TRBJ1-5, with D unresolved. V lost 5 bases, J lost 3 bases, and 2 bases lay in between. The V gene's germline CDR1 is MDHEN and CDR2 SYDVKM. This CDR3 has 11 residues. CDR3 loop: CASSANQPQHF. The CDR3 DNA sequence: TGTGCCAGCAGTGCCAATCAGCCCCAGCATTTT.